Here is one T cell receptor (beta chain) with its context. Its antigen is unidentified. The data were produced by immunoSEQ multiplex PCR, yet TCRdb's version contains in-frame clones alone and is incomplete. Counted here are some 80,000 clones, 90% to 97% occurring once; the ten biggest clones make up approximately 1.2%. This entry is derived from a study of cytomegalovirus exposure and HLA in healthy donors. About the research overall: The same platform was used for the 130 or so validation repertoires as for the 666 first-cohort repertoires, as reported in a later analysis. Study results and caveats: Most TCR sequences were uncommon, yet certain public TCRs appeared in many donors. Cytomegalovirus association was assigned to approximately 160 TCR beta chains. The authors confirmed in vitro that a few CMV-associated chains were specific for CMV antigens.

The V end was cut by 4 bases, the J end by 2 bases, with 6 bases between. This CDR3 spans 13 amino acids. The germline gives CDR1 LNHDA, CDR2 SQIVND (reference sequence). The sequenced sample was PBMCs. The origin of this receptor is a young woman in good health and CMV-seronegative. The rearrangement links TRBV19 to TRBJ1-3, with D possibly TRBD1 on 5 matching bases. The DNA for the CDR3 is TGTGCCAGTAGTAGCAGGGCTGGAAACACCATATATTTT. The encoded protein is CASSSRAGNTIYF.